This TCR beta chain was observed in a study of T cell responses to AZD1222 COVID-19 vaccine. Study-level points and caveats: The sample set comprised mostly white British donors with more females, and clonal diversity was possibly underestimated. Only after the peak T cell response were repertoires sampled. Seropositive at baseline were only a handful of AZD1222 recipients.

Both about-4-week and about-12-week second-dose recipients were combined. Details on this clone: Antigen unknown.

Only in-frame clones appear in the TCRdb table, and some are missing; sequencing was by immunoSEQ multiplex PCR. The table shows about 110,000 clones, with 92% occurring only once. The CDR3 extends over 16 amino acids. The V and J ends lost 4 bases and 3 bases respectively, with 16 bases between them. Germline V gene data show CDR1 as LNHDA and CDR2 as SQIVND (reference sequence). The sample in question was peripheral blood, obtained 28 days after the second AZD1222 dose. This clonotype was sampled from an adult who received the AZD1222 COVID-19 vaccine. The chain recombines TRBV19 with TRBJ1-5, with a possible D match to TRBD1 (6 bases). The CDR3, as DNA: TGTGCCAGTAGTACCTTCACACAGGGCCCCAATCAGCCCCAGCATTTT. It translates to CASSTFTQGPNQPQHF.